The next 22 T cell receptor beta chains were all read from a single sample in a study of blood T cell repertoires in COVID-19. Libraries were prepared by immunoSEQ multiplex PCR; TCRdb keeps only in-frame clonotypes and omits some of them. The data contain approximately 250,000 clones, around nine tenths of them singletons. The sequencing sample was made of peripheral blood. The receptors derive from a man under 40 with active or convalescent COVID-19.

V and J are TRBV12-3 or TRBV12-4 and TRBJ1-4; possible D gene TRBD1, 6 bases. V lost 2 bases to trimming and J lost 9 bases, with 10 bases between them. This CDR3 contains 13 residues. In DNA form, the CDR3 reads TGTGCCAGCAGTTTAAGGGGGACACAAAAACTGTTTTTT. It specifies CASSLRGTQKLFF.

The V call is TRBV11-2, the J call TRBJ1-3, with TRBD1 matching 8 bases. Germline V CDR1 and CDR2: SGHAT, FQNNGV. CDR3 length equals 16 residues. V trimming: 0 bases; J trimming: 2 bases; junction bases outside the gene matches: 3. The CDR3 sequence: CASSLEWTGTGNTIYF. Here the CDR3 DNA reads TGTGCCAGCAGCTTAGAGTGGACAGGGACTGGAAACACCATATATTTT.

The chain uses TRBV7-9 and TRBJ1-6, with D tentatively TRBD1 (6 bases). Germline assignment: CDR1 SEHNR and CDR2 FQNEAQ (reference sequence). With 2 bases removed from V and 8 bases from J, the gap between germline ends came to 13 bases. The CDR3 length is 15 residues. In DNA, the CDR3 is TGTGCCAGCAGCTTATATAACAGGGCGGATTCACCCCTCCACTTT. It codes for CASSLYNRADSPLHF.

The sample holds one count of this clone. This chain connects TRBV6-4 to TRBJ2-5; 10 bases are a match to TRBD2. Losses at the gene ends were 8 bases for V and 5 bases for J; bases not matched to a gene: 17. CDR3 size: 17 residues. CDR1 is MRHNA, CDR2 SNTAGT, per germline. CDR3 amino acids: CASPFKGLAGAGETQYF. Here the CDR3 DNA reads TGTGCCAGCCCCTTTAAGGGGCTAGCGGGGGCCGGGGAGACCCAGTACTTC.

This sequence joins TRBV7-2 and TRBJ1-1, with D hard to call. The V gene's germline CDR1 is SGHTA and CDR2 FQGNSA. The CDR3 has 15 residues. V shed 1 base and J shed 1 base, with 10 bases lying between them. CDR3 sequence reads: CASSLGSGKNTEAFF. The CDR3 DNA is TGTGCCAGCAGCTTAGGCTCCGGGAAGAACACTGAAGCTTTCTTT.

This chain links TRBV3-1 (or the pseudogene TRBV3-2) with TRBJ2-1; weak D call: TRBD1 (6 bases). Germline V gene sequence: CDR1 LGHDT, CDR2 YNNKEL (reference sequence). The CDR3 has 16 residues. V lost 2 bases and J lost 6, with 17 bases in between. CDR3 amino acids: CASSQTLLDSPNEQFF. Here the CDR3 DNA reads TGTGCCAGCAGCCAAACCCTGCTGGACAGCCCCAATGAGCAGTTCTTC.

V and J are TRBV29-1 and TRBJ1-2; D possibly corresponds to TRBD1 (5 bases). Germline V CDR1 and CDR2: SQVTM, ANQGSEA. V lost 4 bases to trimming and J lost 6 bases, with 9 bases between them. This CDR3 is built from 11 residues. In nucleotides, the CDR3 is TGCAGCGTTGTCCGGGGGGATGGCTACACCTTC. This gives the protein CSVVRGDGYTF.

The genes are TRBV12-3 or TRBV12-4 and TRBJ2-2; D is unresolved. This CDR3 is 12 amino acids long. Trimming took off 0 bases at V and 8 bases at J, with 4 bases between the two ends. The CDR3 sequence is CASSLARGELFF. CDR3 DNA sequence: TGTGCCAGCAGTTTAGCGCGGGGGGAGCTGTTTTTT.

The chain uses TRBV6-1 and TRBJ1-5, with TRBD1 identical over 8 bases. CDR1 MNHNS and CDR2 SASEGT come from the germline V gene. The CDR3 has 13 amino acids. V lost 3 bases, J lost 13 bases, and 8 bases stayed unmatched. CDR3 sequence reads: CASSDIRDRWQHF. In nucleotides, the CDR3 is TGTGCCAGCAGTGATATACGGGACAGGTGGCAGCATTTT.

This clone has just one count. The chain recombines TRBV6-5 with TRBJ1-2; D ambiguous. The length of the CDR3 is 12 residues. V gave up 8 bases and J gave up 5 bases, with 12 bases separating them. Germline CDR1 reads MNHEY; CDR2 reads SVGAGI. In DNA form, the CDR3 reads TGTGCCAGCTTCGAGGGTTTTTATGGCTACACCTTC. It translates to CASFEGFYGYTF.

The CDR3 bases are TGCGCCAGCAGCCTGCTAACGGGACTAGCGGGGGGGGATGAGCAGTTCTTC. This sequence encodes CASSLLTGLAGGDEQFF. The chain joins TRBV4-1 to TRBJ2-1; TRBD2 matches at 16 bases. J was trimmed by 8 bases and V by 4 bases; bases with no gene match: 8. This CDR3 comprises 17 residues. CDR1 MGHRA and CDR2 YSYEKL come from the germline V gene.

The V and J genes are TRBV29-1 and TRBJ2-1; weak D call: TRBD1 (6 bases). The CDR3 extends over 13 amino acids. V was cut by 5 bases and J by 5 bases, with 13 bases left in between. The germline V gene encodes CDR1 SQVTM and CDR2 ANQGSEA. CDR3 in amino acids: CSVIESGDNEQFF. The CDR3 DNA is TGCAGCGTTATCGAGTCAGGGGACAATGAGCAGTTCTTC.

The chain joins TRBV27 to TRBJ1-1; D gene uncertain. There are 15 residues in the CDR3. CDR1 and CDR2 from the germline V gene are MNHEY and SMNVEV (reference sequence). The V gene lost 6 bases and the J gene lost 4 bases, with 18 bases spanning the gap. The CDR3 reads CASRPRAVEGTEAFF. The CDR3, as DNA: TGTGCCAGCAGACCCCGGGCGGTCGAGGGCACTGAAGCTTTCTTT.

The rearrangement uses TRBV4-3 and TRBJ2-7; possibly TRBD1 for D (6 bases). The CDR3 covers 13 residues. V was cut by 1 base and J by 7 bases, with 11 bases left in between. Germline CDR1 reads LGHNA; CDR2 reads YSLEER. This chain's CDR3 is CASSQGPGEEQYF. The CDR3 coding sequence is TGCGCCAGCAGCCAAGGGCCAGGGGAAGAGCAGTACTTC.

V is TRBV7-2 and J is TRBJ1-2, with D perhaps matching TRBD1 (5 bases). Trimming left V 4 bases short and J 4 bases short, with 16 bases between. Per the germline V gene, CDR1 is SGHTA and CDR2 is FQGNSA. This CDR3 region has 15 residues. This chain's CDR3 is CASSSGGGAAYGYTF. In DNA, the CDR3 is TGTGCCAGCAGCTCGGGTGGCGGGGCAGCCTATGGCTACACCTTC. The full variable domain, completed using reference TRBV7-2 and TRBJ1-2, is GAGVSQSPSNKVTEKGKDVELRCDPISGHTALYWYRQSLGQGLEFLIYFQGNSAPDKSGLPSDRFSAERTGGSVSTLTIQRTQQEDSAVYLCASSSGGGAAYGYTFGSGTRLTVV.

The chain links TRBV19 to TRBJ1-6; the D gene is possibly TRBD1 (5 bases). The ends were cut back, 0 bases at V and 11 bases at J, with 14 bases in the middle. The V gene's germline CDR1 is LNHDA and CDR2 SQIVND (reference sequence). This CDR3 contains 15 residues. CDR3 DNA sequence: TGTGCCAGTAGTATAGATCCCAGACAGAACACACCCCTCCACTTT. Its protein is CASSIDPRQNTPLHF.

CDR3 in amino acids: CASSSEGGLHSSYNSPLHF. CDR3 bases: TGTGCCAGCTCGTCAGAGGGCGGACTGCATAGCTCCTATAATTCACCCCTCCACTTT. This chain links TRBV18 with TRBJ1-6; D is undetermined. V was shortened by 6 bases and J by 0 bases, with 21 bases between the two germline ends. The CDR3 consists of 19 residues. Germline lookup yields CDR1 KGHSH and CDR2 LQKENI.

DNA of the CDR3: TGTGCCAGCAGCTTGCGTTCGGGACTCACACAAGAGACCCAGTACTTC. Its translation: CASSLRSGLTQETQYF. The V call is TRBV5-6, the J call TRBJ2-5; weak D call: TRBD2 (6 bases). Germline CDR1 is SGHDT and CDR2 is YYEEEE. The CDR3 has 16 residues. Trimming stripped 1 base from V and 2 bases from J, with 15 bases between.

The CDR3 here is CASSPGGGLNTIYF. CDR3 nucleotide sequence: TGTGCCAGCAGCCCGGGTGGCGGGCTGAACACCATATATTTT. The chain carries TRBV5-4 and TRBJ1-3; D call uncertain. There are 14 residues in the CDR3. The germline CDR1 and CDR2 sequences are SGHNT and YYREEE (reference sequence). Trimming took 4 bases from V and 7 from J, leaving 15 bases between them.

This chain joins TRBV5-5 and TRBJ2-7; 10 bases are a match to TRBD1. V shed 4 bases, J shed 6 bases, and the junction held 10 bases outside the gene matches. Germline CDR1 and CDR2: SGHKS and YYEKEE (reference sequence). This CDR3 has 15 amino acids. The DNA for the CDR3 is TGTGCCAGCAGCCCGAGAGGGACAGGGGCTGTCGAGCAGTACTTC. It is translated as CASSPRGTGAVEQYF. The full variable domain, in which reference TRBV5-5 and TRBJ2-7 provide the parts outside the CDR3, is DAGVTQSPTHLIKTRGQQVTLRCSPISGHKSVSWYQQVLGQGPQFIFQYYEKEERGRGNFPDRFSARQFPNYSSELNVNALLLGDSALYLCASSPRGTGAVEQYFGPGTRLTVT.

The CDR3 bases are TGTGCCAGCAGTAACTGGCAGGGGCAGATGAACACTGAAGCTTTCTTT. It translates to CASSNWQGQMNTEAFF. The rearrangement uses TRBV6-2 or TRBV6-3 and TRBJ1-1; D is possibly TRBD1 (6 bases). V lost 5 bases and J 0 bases, leaving 16 bases between the germline ends. The length of the CDR3 is 16 residues. CDR1 and CDR2 from the germline V gene are MNHEY and SVGEGT.

The chain recombines TRBV11-2 with TRBJ2-5; D is perhaps TRBD2 (5 bases). Trimming left V 6 bases short and J 2 bases short, with 7 bases between. The CDR3 covers 12 residues. CDR1 is SGHAT and CDR2 is FQNNGV in the germline V gene. The CDR3, as DNA: TGTGCCAGCAGGCGGGCTCAAGAGACCCAGTACTTC. This gives the protein CASRRAQETQYF.